A single sample gave rise to the 19 T cell receptor beta chains below, sequenced in a study of breast tumors, draining lymph nodes, adjacent tissues. TCRdb reprocessed the multiplex PCR reads via MiXCR and lists one record per CDR3 protein. This table holds under 75,000 distinct CDR3 sequences, around 60% found once. What was sequenced was breast tumor tissue. These receptors were obtained from a female donor with breast cancer. Some clones in this sample may be carry-over from other donors' samples.

The V call is TRBV7-9, the J call TRBJ2-7; weak D call: TRBD2 (5 bases). Per the germline V gene, CDR1 is SEHNR and CDR2 is FQNEAQ (reference sequence). The CDR3 has 13 amino acids. V gave up 6 bases and J gave up 2 bases, with 11 bases separating them. In nucleotides, the CDR3 is TGTGCCAGCAGTAAAACCGGGACCTACGAGCAGTACTTC. Encoded protein: CASSKTGTYEQYF.

The V and J genes are TRBV28 and TRBJ2-1; 8 positions match TRBD1. The germline V gene has CDR1 MDHEN and CDR2 SYDVKM. CDR3 length: 14 residues. J was trimmed by 6 bases and V by 7 bases; bases with no gene match: 8. In DNA form, the CDR3 reads TGTGCCAGCACCCAGGACAGGGTAGGCAATGAGCAGTTCTTC. Translated, it gives CASTQDRVGNEQFF.

Worth noting for this clonotype: This may be a read error, as it is one base from a much larger clone. This CDR3 is missing its conserved last phenylalanine or tryptophan, likely due to a read error. V and J are TRBV30 and TRBJ1-1; unclear D gene. Germline V CDR1 and CDR2: GTSNPN, SVGIG (reference sequence). The CDR3 consists of 13 residues. V gave up 3 bases and J gave up 1 base, with 9 bases separating them. CDR3 region: CAWRRIGNTEAFL. The CDR3, as DNA: TGTGCCTGGAGGCGTATCGGGAACACTGAAGCTTTCTTG.

This chain links TRBV20-1 with TRBJ2-7, with 8 bases fitting TRBD2. The CDR3 loop spans 12 amino acids. Germline CDR1 reads DFQATT; CDR2 reads SNEGSKA (reference sequence). J was trimmed by 2 bases and V by 5 bases; bases with no gene match: 2. CDR3 residues: CSALAGPYEQYF. The CDR3 bases are TGCAGTGCTCTAGCGGGCCCCTACGAGCAGTACTTC.

The rearrangement joins TRBV19 to TRBJ1-4; possibly TRBD1 for D (5 bases). In germline, CDR1 is LNHDA, CDR2 SQIVND (reference sequence). This CDR3 has 17 residues. V was shortened by 7 bases and J by 0 bases, with 18 bases between the two germline ends. The DNA for the CDR3 is TGTGCCAGTACCGCCCCGGGACCGGAGGCAACTAATGAAAAACTGTTTTTT. Protein: CASTAPGPEATNEKLFF.

V is TRBV20-1 and J is TRBJ1-1; D is unresolved. The V end lost 0 bases, the J end lost 1 base, and 6 bases lay between the germline ends. Germline lookup yields CDR1 DFQATT and CDR2 SNEGSKA (reference sequence). The CDR3 runs 13 residues. CDR3 bases: TGCAGTGCTAGAGAGGAGGGGAACACTGAAGCTTTCTTT. It specifies CSAREEGNTEAFF.

This clonotype occurred many times. The V call is TRBV13, the J call TRBJ2-1; D gene unclear. Germline CDR1 reads PRHDT; CDR2 reads FYEKMQ (reference sequence). The germline V and J ends were trimmed by 0 bases and 6 bases, with 6 bases remaining between them. This CDR3 contains 13 residues. CDR3 in DNA: TGTGCCAGCAGCTTAGGGGGCGGCAATGAGCAGTTCTTC. It is translated as CASSLGGGNEQFF.

The CDR3 nucleotides read TGTGCCAGCAGCTCTGCAGGGGGCTCCTACAATGAGCAGTTCTTC. This gives the protein CASSSAGGSYNEQFF. This chain uses TRBV7-3 with TRBJ2-1; 7 nucleotides match TRBD1. Unmatched junction bases numbered 3, after V lost 4 bases and J lost 0 bases. The CDR3 consists of 15 residues. In germline, CDR1 is SGHTA, CDR2 FQGTGA.

This chain uses TRBV5-5 with TRBJ1-2; no definite D call. The CDR3 totals 15 residues. V lost 3 bases and J 1 base, leaving 13 bases between the germline ends. Germline V gives CDR1 SGHKS, CDR2 YYEKEE (reference sequence). CDR3 nucleotides: TGTGCCAGCAGCTCCCACAAGGGCATTAACTATGGCTACACCTTC. Translated, it gives CASSSHKGINYGYTF.

This clonotype came up many times. The chain carries TRBV7-9 and TRBJ1-1; no definite D call. Trimming removed 1 base from V and 7 bases from J, with 7 bases in between. This CDR3 region has 12 residues. Germline CDR1 is SEHNR and CDR2 is FQNEAQ (reference sequence). CDR3 residues: CASSLDGFEAFF. CDR3 nucleotide sequence: TGTGCCAGCAGCTTAGACGGCTTTGAAGCTTTCTTT.

As for this clonotype: At one end the junction does not follow the germline gene, possibly because of a read error. V and J are TRBV20-1 and TRBJ1-3; D unclear. Germline V lookup: CDR1 DFQATT, CDR2 SNEGSKA (reference sequence). The CDR3 runs to 14 residues. The CDR3 sequence: CSGADVLPGSTIYF. For the CDR3, the DNA is TGCAGTGGGGCTGACGTCCTCCCTGGAAGCACCATATATTTT.

Many counts were recorded for this clonotype. The chain has TRBV7-3 and TRBJ2-3; D possibly corresponds to TRBD2 (6 bases). The CDR3 spans 13 residues. Trimming pared 5 bases from V and 5 bases from J, leaving 11 bases between. CDR1 is SGHTA and CDR2 is FQGTGA in the germline V gene. The CDR3 nucleotides read TGTGCCAGCAGCACGACTAGTGAAGATACGCAGTATTTT. This sequence encodes CASSTTSEDTQYF.

This clonotype occurred a few times. The chain couples TRBV7-6 to TRBJ2-3; 13 bases fit TRBD2. The V segment lost 5 bases and the J segment 2 bases; nucleotides outside the gene matches: 4. There are 16 residues in the CDR3. Germline V gene data show CDR1 as SGHVS and CDR2 as FNYEAQ. CDR3 sequence: CASSPTSGGTTDTQYF. The CDR3 DNA is TGTGCCAGCAGCCCGACTAGCGGGGGGACCACAGATACGCAGTATTTT.

Ten or more counts support this clonotype. The rearrangement uses TRBV10-2 and TRBJ2-7; D call uncertain. Germline V CDR1 and CDR2: WSHSY, SAAADI. Trimming cost V 8 bases and J 1 base, with 15 bases left between them. The CDR3 is 14 residues long. The CDR3 reads CASAVMRLSYEQYF. The CDR3 nucleotides read TGCGCCAGCGCCGTGATGAGATTATCCTACGAGCAGTACTTC.

The chain has TRBV7-3 and TRBJ2-3; D gene uncertain. The CDR3 sequence is 13 residues long. Per germline, CDR1 SGHTA and CDR2 FQGTGA. With 1 base removed from V and 5 bases from J, the gap between germline ends came to 7 bases. The CDR3 sequence is CASSLMDGDTQYF. Written as DNA, the CDR3 is TGTGCCAGCAGCTTAATGGACGGAGATACGCAGTATTTT.

This clonotype was found a few times. A much larger clone lies one base from this, so it may be a read error. As DNA, the CDR3 is TGTGCCAGCAGCTTCCTGGGTGTTGAGCGGTTCTTC. This gives the protein CASSFLGVERFF. This chain links TRBV7-2 with TRBJ2-1, with D uncertain. CDR3 length: 12 residues. Germline loops: CDR1 SGHTA, CDR2 FQGNSA.

V is TRBV9 and J is TRBJ2-5; 9 bases align to TRBD2. CDR3 length: 16 residues. Germline V gives CDR1 SGDLS, CDR2 YYNGEE. V lost 0 bases to trimming and J lost 5 bases; unmatched junction nucleotides: 8. CDR3 nucleotide sequence: TGTGCCAGCAGCGTAGGGGGCGGGGGGGCCAGGGAGACCCAGTACTTC. Translated: CASSVGGGGARETQYF.

This clonotype was seen a few times. V gene TRBV5-1 combines with J gene TRBJ1-1, with 8 bases matching TRBD1. The CDR3 is 14 residues long. J lost 1 base, V lost 7 bases, and 6 bases had no gene match. Germline CDR1 is SGHRS and CDR2 is YFSETQ. CDR3 residues: CASVPGQANTEAFF. Written as DNA, the CDR3 is TGCGCCAGCGTTCCGGGACAGGCGAACACTGAAGCTTTCTTT.

The chain uses TRBV7-9 and TRBJ2-7, with D tentatively TRBD2 (6 bases). This CDR3 is built from 13 residues. The ends were cut back, 5 bases at V and 3 bases at J, with 11 bases in the middle. Germline V lookup: CDR1 SEHNR, CDR2 FQNEAQ (reference sequence). CDR3 bases: TGTGCCAGCAGCCCCGGGACTGGCTACGAGCAGTACTTC. It encodes CASSPGTGYEQYF.